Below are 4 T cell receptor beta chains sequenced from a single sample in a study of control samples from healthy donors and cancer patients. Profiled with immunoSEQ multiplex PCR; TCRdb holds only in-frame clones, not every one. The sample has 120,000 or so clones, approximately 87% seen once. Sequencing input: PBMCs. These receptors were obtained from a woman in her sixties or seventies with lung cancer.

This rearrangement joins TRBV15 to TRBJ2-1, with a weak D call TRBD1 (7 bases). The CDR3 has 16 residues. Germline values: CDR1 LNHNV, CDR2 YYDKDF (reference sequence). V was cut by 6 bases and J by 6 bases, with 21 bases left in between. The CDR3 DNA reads TGTGCCACCAGTCTACCAGGGGGGATTTTAGGCAATGAGCAGTTCTTC. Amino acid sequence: CATSLPGGILGNEQFF.

The CDR3 coding sequence is TGTGCCAGCAGCCCCACTAGCGGGGGGCGGGGAGAGACCCAGTACTTC. Residues: CASSPTSGGRGETQYF. V usage is TRBV5-4 and J usage is TRBJ2-5, with 12 bases that match TRBD2. The CDR3 totals 16 residues. Germline values: CDR1 SGHNT, CDR2 YYREEE (reference sequence). The V segment lost 4 bases and the J segment 4 bases; nucleotides outside the gene matches: 8.

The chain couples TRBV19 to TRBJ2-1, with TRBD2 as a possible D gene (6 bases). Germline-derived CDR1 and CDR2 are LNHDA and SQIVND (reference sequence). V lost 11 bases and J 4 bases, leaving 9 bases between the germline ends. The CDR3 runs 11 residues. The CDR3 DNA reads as TGTGCCTCGGGGGAGTACAATGAGCAGTTCTTC. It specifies CASGEYNEQFF. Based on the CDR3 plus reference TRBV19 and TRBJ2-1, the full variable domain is DGGITQSPKYLFRKEGQNVTLSCEQNLNHDAMYWYRQDPGQGLRLIYYSQIVNDFQKGDIAEGYSVSREKKESFPLTVTSAQKNPTAFYLCASGEYNEQFFGPGTRLTVL.

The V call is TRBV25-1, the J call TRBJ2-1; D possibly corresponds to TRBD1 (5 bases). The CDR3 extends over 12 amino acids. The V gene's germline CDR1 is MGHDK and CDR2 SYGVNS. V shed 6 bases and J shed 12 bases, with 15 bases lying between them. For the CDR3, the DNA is TGTGCCAGCAGGGAGCAGGGTGGTGGGCAGTTCTTC. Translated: CASREQGGGQFF.